These 26 T cell receptor beta chains came from one sample sequenced in a study of response to subunit inactivated influenza vaccine. A single record per CDR3 protein comes from TCRdb applying MiXCR to the RT-PCR reads. The repertoire holds roughly 700,000 distinct CDR3 sequences, with about 15% as singletons. The source material was PBMCs from blood, sampled roughly 2 weeks before vaccination. These receptors were taken from a man aged 50-59 years who received an inactivated influenza vaccine.

CDR3 sequence (DNA): TGTGCCAGCAGCGCTGGGGATGAAAAACTGTTTTTT. Its protein is CASSAGDEKLFF. The genes are TRBV9 and TRBJ1-4; no clear D. This CDR3 is built from 12 residues. Germline values: CDR1 SGDLS, CDR2 YYNGEE. The V and J ends lost 3 bases and 6 bases respectively, with 6 bases between them.

This rearrangement joins TRBV7-2 to TRBJ2-1, with TRBD2 matching over 7 bases. Per germline, CDR1 SGHTA and CDR2 FQGNSA. V was clipped by 4 bases and J by 2 bases; unmatched bases: 8. This CDR3 spans 16 amino acids. The CDR3 sequence: CASSYSGAETYNEQFF. CDR3 nucleotide sequence: TGTGCCAGCAGCTACAGCGGGGCCGAGACCTACAATGAGCAGTTCTTC.

CDR3 residues: CASSLEPDAGEQYF. The CDR3 coding sequence is TGCGCCAGCAGCTTGGAACCTGACGCAGGCGAGCAGTACTTC. The chain joins TRBV5-1 to TRBJ2-7; D uncertain. The germline V gene encodes CDR1 SGHRS and CDR2 YFSETQ. The V gene lost 0 bases and the J gene lost 6 bases, with 13 bases spanning the gap. The CDR3 is 14 amino acids.

This clonotype turned up a few times. V and J are TRBV4-2 and TRBJ2-2, with 7 positions matching TRBD2. J gave up 5 bases and V 3 bases, and 21 bases lay outside the gene matches. This CDR3 has 20 amino acids. The germline gives CDR1 LGHNA, CDR2 YNFKEQ. CDR3 DNA: TGTGCCAGCAGCCATTTTGGGCTAGCGGAGGAGCCCTCGAGGACCGGGGAGCTGTTTTTT. This translates into CASSHFGLAEEPSRTGELFF.

In its sample, this clonotype was seen a few times. The rearrangement joins TRBV20-1 to TRBJ2-1; TRBD1 matches 7 bases. V gave up 0 bases and J gave up 5 bases; unmatched junction bases: 7. The CDR3 is made up of 15 amino acids. Germline V lookup: CDR1 DFQATT, CDR2 SNEGSKA (reference sequence). The CDR3, as DNA: TGCAGTGCTAGAGATTTCAGGACAGGAAACAATGAGCAGTTCTTC. This sequence encodes CSARDFRTGNNEQFF.

The chain joins TRBV10-3 to TRBJ1-1; maybe TRBD1 (5 bases). Trimming stripped 11 bases from V and 0 bases from J, with 16 bases between. Germline assignment: CDR1 ENHRY and CDR2 SYGVKD. The CDR3 loop spans 14 amino acids. For the CDR3, the DNA is TGTGCCGTTAGACGGGACGGGATGAACACTGAAGCTTTCTTT. Its protein product is CAVRRDGMNTEAFF.

This chain uses TRBV20-1 with TRBJ2-1; D remains unclear. The CDR3 length is 12 residues. CDR1 is DFQATT, CDR2 SNEGSKA, per germline (reference sequence). The ends were cut back, 3 bases at V and 6 bases at J, with 9 bases in the middle. The CDR3 loop is CSARVSTNEQFF. CDR3 coding DNA: TGCAGTGCTAGGGTCAGTACCAATGAGCAGTTCTTC.

Only a few counts were recorded for this clonotype. The chain recombines TRBV7-9 with TRBJ2-1; D is undetermined. The CDR3 totals 11 residues. Deletions cut 3 bases from V and 8 bases from J, with 5 bases between. The germline gives CDR1 SEHNR, CDR2 FQNEAQ (reference sequence). CDR3 DNA: TGTGCCAGCAGCTTTAACGATGAGCAGTTCTTC. This codes for CASSFNDEQFF.

The rearrangement links TRBV15 to TRBJ1-1, with TRBD1 as a possible D gene (6 bases). Deletions cut 3 bases from V and 6 bases from J, with 11 bases between. The CDR3 spans 13 residues. The V gene's germline CDR1 is LNHNV and CDR2 YYDKDF (reference sequence). CDR3 sequence (DNA): TGTGCCACCAGCAGGACAGCAGGGGCTGAAGCTTTCTTT. It translates to CATSRTAGAEAFF.

The chain carries TRBV5-1 and TRBJ1-1, with unresolved D. Trimming stripped 6 bases from V and 6 bases from J, with 15 bases between. The length of the CDR3 is 13 residues. The germline V gene has CDR1 SGHRS and CDR2 YFSETQ. CDR3 coding DNA: TGCGCCAGCAACGGACCCCCCTCGGCTGAAGCTTTCTTT. This sequence encodes CASNGPPSAEAFF.

This clonotype was recorded a few times. The chain couples TRBV4-3 to TRBJ2-3; TRBD1 agrees at 10 bases. The CDR3 covers 16 residues. V gave up 0 bases and J gave up 5 bases; unmatched junction bases: 5. Per the germline V gene, CDR1 is LGHNA and CDR2 is YSLEER. CDR3 amino acids: CASSQDGTGAGDTQYF. Here the CDR3 DNA reads TGCGCCAGCAGCCAAGATGGGACAGGGGCTGGAGATACGCAGTATTTT.

This CDR3 reads CASSQGRGQGGYEQYF. The CDR3, as DNA: TGTGCCAGCAGCCAAGGACGGGGACAGGGTGGCTACGAGCAGTACTTC. The chain uses TRBV14 and TRBJ2-7; TRBD1 matches at 9 bases. Germline lookup yields CDR1 SGHDN and CDR2 FVKESK. The CDR3 totals 16 residues. V lost 1 base to trimming and J lost 3 bases; unmatched junction nucleotides: 7. Drawing the rest from reference TRBV14 and TRBJ2-7, the complete variable domain is EAGVTQFPSHSVIEKGQTVTLRCDPISGHDNLYWYRRVMGKEIKFLLHFVKESKQDESGMPNNRFLAERTGGTYSTLKVQPAELEDSGVYFCASSQGRGQGGYEQYFGPGTRLTVT.

This clonotype was found many times. The rearrangement uses TRBV2 and TRBJ2-5, with D unresolved. Germline V gene lookup returns CDR1 SNHLY and CDR2 FYNNEI. This CDR3 spans 13 amino acids. The V end lost 7 bases, the J end lost 2 bases, and 11 bases lay between the germline ends. CDR3 residues: CASILQRQETQYF. The CDR3 bases are TGTGCCAGCATCCTTCAGAGACAAGAGACCCAGTACTTC. The full variable domain, rest sourced from reference TRBV2 and TRBJ2-5, is EPEVTQTPSHQVTQMGQEVILRCVPISNHLYFYWYRQILGQKVEFLVSFYNNEISEKSEIFDDQFSVERPDGSNFTLKIRSTKLEDSAMYFCASILQRQETQYFGPGTRLLVL.

This clonotype was picked up a small number of times. This chain joins TRBV6-1 and TRBJ1-1; D perhaps matches TRBD1 (6 bases). The CDR3 consists of 14 residues. The germline gives CDR1 MNHNS, CDR2 SASEGT. Trimming took off 2 bases at V and 1 base at J, with 8 bases between the two ends. The DNA of the CDR3 is TGTGCCAGCAGTGAACTGGGACAGAACACTGAAGCTTTCTTT. Translating gives CASSELGQNTEAFF.

The rearrangement joins TRBV6-5 to TRBJ2-1; 7 bases align to TRBD1. With V trimmed by 0 bases and J by 8 bases, 1 base remained unmatched. CDR3 length: 13 residues. CDR1 and CDR2 (germline): MNHEY, SVGAGI. CDR3 coding DNA: TGTGCCAGCAGTTACTCTGGGACAGATGAGCAGTTCTTC. Protein sequence: CASSYSGTDEQFF.

This clonotype was detected only a few times. V gene TRBV5-1 combines with J gene TRBJ2-1; TRBD1 matches at 12 bases. Germline V CDR1 and CDR2: SGHRS, YFSETQ. Trimming at V came to 4 bases and at J to 10 bases, leaving 9 bases not matched to a gene. The CDR3 consists of 15 residues. CDR3 in DNA: TGCGCCAGCAGCCAGACCGGGACAGGGGGCAGGGAGCAGTTCTTC. Protein product: CASSQTGTGGREQFF.

There are a few counts of this clonotype. The genes are TRBV18 and TRBJ2-2; 10 bases fit TRBD2. In germline, CDR1 is KGHSH, CDR2 LQKENI. The CDR3 spans 16 residues. The V and J ends lost 5 bases and 4 bases, in that order; junction bases with no gene match: 7. The CDR3 region is CASSTSGAKVTGELFF. In DNA form, the CDR3 reads TGTGCCAGCTCAACTAGCGGGGCCAAAGTCACCGGGGAGCTGTTTTTT.

The rearrangement joins TRBV12-3 or TRBV12-4 to TRBJ2-3, with D possibly TRBD2 on 5 matching bases. The CDR3 has 15 residues. V was shortened by 2 bases and J by 4 bases, with 13 bases between the two germline ends. The CDR3 loop reads CASSLRGSLPDTQYF. CDR3 nucleotide sequence: TGTGCCAGCAGTTTACGAGGGAGCTTGCCAGATACGCAGTATTTT.

In this sample, this clonotype turned up many times. V usage is TRBV29-1 and J usage is TRBJ2-3; 8 positions agree with TRBD1. J gave up 10 bases and V 7 bases, and 16 bases lay outside the gene matches. Germline CDR1 SQVTM, CDR2 ANQGSEA. The CDR3 runs to 14 residues. In DNA form, the CDR3 reads TGCAGCGCGGATTCCGGGACAGGAGGGGTTGCGCAGTATTTT. This encodes CSADSGTGGVAQYF.

The rearrangement links TRBV28 to TRBJ2-4; D unclear. CDR3 length: 16 amino acids. Trimming pared 6 bases from V and 0 bases from J, leaving 15 bases between. CDR1 MDHEN and CDR2 SYDVKM come from the germline V gene. Here the CDR3 reads CASSKRQSLAKNIQYF. The DNA of the CDR3 is TGTGCCAGCAGCAAACGTCAATCGCTAGCCAAAAACATTCAGTACTTC.

This clonotype has more than one count but fewer than ten. V and J are TRBV29-1 and TRBJ2-1; tentative D call: TRBD1 (5 bases). Germline V gene sequence: CDR1 SQVTM, CDR2 ANQGSEA. Trimming left V 4 bases short and J 0 bases short, with 10 bases between. The CDR3 has 14 residues. The CDR3 here is CSVVQGTSYNEQFF. Written as DNA, the CDR3 is TGCAGCGTTGTGCAGGGTACCTCCTACAATGAGCAGTTCTTC.

In this sample, this clonotype turned up many times. The chain uses TRBV12-3 or TRBV12-4 and TRBJ1-2; no definite D call. Trimming removed 1 base from V and 4 bases from J, with 7 bases in between. The CDR3 covers 13 residues. DNA of the CDR3: TGTGCCAGCAGTTTAGAGTCAGCCTATGGCTACACCTTC. Translation gives CASSLESAYGYTF.

The V and J genes are TRBV20-1 and TRBJ1-2; D is ambiguous. The CDR3 length is 13 residues. Per the germline V gene, CDR1 is DFQATT and CDR2 is SNEGSKA (reference sequence). Deletions cut 3 bases from V and 2 bases from J, with 10 bases between. The CDR3 DNA reads TGCAGTGCTAGGGTAGGGAACAACTATGGCTACACCTTC. Amino acids: CSARVGNNYGYTF.

This clonotype has just one count. The V and J genes are TRBV7-2 and TRBJ2-5; 12 nucleotides line up with TRBD1. The junction had 9 bases not matched to a gene; V was cut back by 5 bases and J by 5 bases. Germline values: CDR1 SGHTA, CDR2 FQGNSA. The CDR3 contains 16 residues. CDR3 in DNA: TGTGCCAGCAGCAACCGGGACAGGGGGCAAGGGGAGACCCAGTACTTC. Amino acids: CASSNRDRGQGETQYF.

This clonotype was seen only a few times. CDR3 bases: TGTGCCAGCAGCTCATATCAATTAACAGAATATACGCAGTATTTT. This gives the protein CASSSYQLTEYTQYF. The rearrangement joins TRBV13 to TRBJ2-3; no clear D. The CDR3 covers 15 residues. Germline CDR1 is PRHDT and CDR2 is FYEKMQ (reference sequence). Trimming took off 4 bases at V and 7 bases at J, with 18 bases between the two ends.

This clonotype was seen many times. The V and J genes are TRBV5-6 and TRBJ2-1, with a weak D call TRBD2 (6 bases). The germline CDR1 and CDR2 sequences are SGHDT and YYEEEE. V lost 0 bases and J 9 bases, leaving 10 bases between the germline ends. The length of the CDR3 is 13 residues. As DNA, the CDR3 is TGTGCCAGCAGCTTGGCCGGGGGTACTGAGCAGTTCTTC. Its protein product is CASSLAGGTEQFF. Looking up the rest from reference TRBV5-6 and TRBJ2-1 gives the full variable domain: DAGVTQSPTHLIKTRGQQVTLRCSPKSGHDTVSWYQQALGQGPQFIFQYYEEEERQRGNFPDRFSGHQFPNYSSELNVNALLLGDSALYLCASSLAGGTEQFFGPGTRLTVL.